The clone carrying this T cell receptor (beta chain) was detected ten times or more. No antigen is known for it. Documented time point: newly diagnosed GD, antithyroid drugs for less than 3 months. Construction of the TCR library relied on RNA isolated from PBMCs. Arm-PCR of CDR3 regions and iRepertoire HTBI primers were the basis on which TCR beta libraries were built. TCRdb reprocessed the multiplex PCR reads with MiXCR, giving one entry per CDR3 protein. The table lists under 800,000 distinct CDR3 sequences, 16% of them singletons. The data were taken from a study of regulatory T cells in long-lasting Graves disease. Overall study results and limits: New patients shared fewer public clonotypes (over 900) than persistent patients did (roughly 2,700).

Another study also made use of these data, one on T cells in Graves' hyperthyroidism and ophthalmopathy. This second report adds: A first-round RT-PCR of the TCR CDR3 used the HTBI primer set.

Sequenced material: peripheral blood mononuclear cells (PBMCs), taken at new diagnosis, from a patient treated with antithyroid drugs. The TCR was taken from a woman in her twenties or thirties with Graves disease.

The chain's CDR3 is CASSAKQETQYF. Here the CDR3 DNA reads TGTGCCAGCAGTGCGAAACAAGAGACCCAGTACTTC. The chain combines TRBV6-1 with TRBJ2-5; D is unclear. CDR1 and CDR2 (germline): MNHNS, SASEGT. The CDR3 extends over 12 amino acids. Trimming stripped 4 bases from V and 2 bases from J, with 5 bases between.